The 32 T cell receptor beta chains reported below all come from one sample, sequenced in a study of blood T cells in healthy people across ages. PCR was performed a second time for about 7 to 12 cycles using a sample-barcoded 5' primer and a J-beta primer mix. TCRdb re-called the 5' RACE reads through MiXCR, storing one row per CDR3 protein. The table lists about 1.4 million distinct CDR3 sequences, around 59% of them singletons. The source material was blood. All receptors derive from a man aged 18 to 29 in good health.

The genes are TRBV10-3 and TRBJ2-1; perhaps TRBD2 as D (7 bases). CDR3 length: 19 amino acids. Germline lookup yields CDR1 ENHRY and CDR2 SYGVKD. V lost 2 bases and J lost 6, with 26 bases in between. The chain's CDR3 is CAISELSGQKGGDVNEQFF. The DNA of the CDR3 is TGTGCCATCAGTGAGCTGTCCGGACAGAAGGGAGGGGACGTCAATGAGCAGTTCTTC.

This clonotype was detected many times. The V call is TRBV29-1, the J call TRBJ1-3, with D unresolved. The CDR3 sequence is 14 residues long. V was shortened by 4 bases and J by 0 bases, with 10 bases between the two germline ends. Germline V gene sequence: CDR1 SQVTM, CDR2 ANQGSEA. The CDR3 DNA follows: TGCAGCGTTGCCGTTACACCCTCTGGAAACACCATATATTTT. It encodes CSVAVTPSGNTIYF.

This chain uses TRBV21-1 with TRBJ2-7; the table assigns TRBD1, which was not confirmed against the DNA. TRBV21-1 is a documented pseudogene. The CDR3 contains 16 residues. The CDR3 coding sequence is TGTGCCAGCAGCGCGCCGTTTTTGCGGGGGAACTACGAGCAGTACTTC. The encoded protein is CASSAPFLRGNYEQYF.

This clonotype is a singleton in its sample. The chain joins TRBV9 to TRBJ2-4; 8 positions agree with TRBD1. The J call is uncertain, as TRBJ2-7 better fits the DNA end. In germline, CDR1 is SGDLS, CDR2 YYNGEE. The CDR3 spans 14 residues. CDR3 bases: TGTGCCAGCAGCGGTCAACAGGGGGATGGCGAGCAGTACTTC. Protein: CASSGQQGDGEQYF.

As DNA, the CDR3 is TGTGCCAGCAGTTTAAGGGGGGGGACGGGTCAGCCCCAGCATTTT. Protein sequence: CASSLRGGTGQPQHF. The chain combines TRBV12-3 or TRBV12-4 with TRBJ1-5, with D tentatively TRBD1 (6 bases). V was pared by 2 bases and J by 6 bases, with 14 bases between. The CDR3 length is 15 residues.

Only one count was recorded for this clonotype. At one boundary the junction diverges from the germline segment, which might be a read error. The J gene is TRBJ2-7, the V gene TRBV7-2; tentatively, D is TRBD1 (6 bases). The germline V gene has CDR1 SGHTA and CDR2 FQGNSA. The CDR3 runs 16 residues. CDR3 DNA: TGTTCCAGCAGCTTAGATTCCCGAGTGACAGGAAACGAGCAGTACTTC. It encodes CSSSLDSRVTGNEQYF.

This chain connects TRBV2 to TRBJ2-7; D is possibly TRBD1 (6 bases). The CDR3 consists of 13 residues. Germline lookup yields CDR1 SNHLY and CDR2 FYNNEI. V lost 4 bases and J 7 bases, leaving 14 bases between the germline ends. The CDR3 loop reads CASSVNRVREQYF. The CDR3 DNA is TGTGCCAGCAGTGTCAACAGGGTACGGGAGCAGTACTTC.

The chain couples TRBV2 to TRBJ2-3; D call uncertain. Germline V gene lookup returns CDR1 SNHLY and CDR2 FYNNEI. V lost 6 bases and J lost 0, with 10 bases in between. The CDR3 is 14 amino acids. The CDR3 region has the DNA TGTGCCAGCAGGGGCCCGTCTAGCACAGATACGCAGTATTTT. Its protein is CASRGPSSTDTQYF. The full variable domain, in which reference TRBV2 and TRBJ2-3 provide the parts outside the CDR3, is EPEVTQTPSHQVTQMGQEVILRCVPISNHLYFYWYRQILGQKVEFLVSFYNNEISEKSEIFDDQFSVERPDGSNFTLKIRSTKLEDSAMYFCASRGPSSTDTQYFGPGTRLTVL.

The chain has TRBV2 and TRBJ2-7; D is possibly TRBD2 (5 bases). V lost 8 bases to trimming and J lost 3 bases, with 11 bases between them. Germline V gene data show CDR1 as SNHLY and CDR2 as FYNNEI. CDR3 size: 12 residues. The CDR3 spells CASLLGGYEQYF. For the CDR3, the DNA is TGTGCCAGCCTACTAGGTGGCTACGAGCAGTACTTC.

The chain is built from TRBV5-6 and TRBJ1-1, with 8 bases that match TRBD1. Per the germline V gene, CDR1 is SGHDT and CDR2 is YYEEEE. V shed 0 bases and J 4 bases; nucleotides not matched to a gene: 5. CDR3 length: 15 amino acids. The CDR3 loop is CASSLDQGASTEAFF. The CDR3 DNA is TGTGCCAGCAGCTTGGATCAGGGGGCGAGCACTGAAGCTTTCTTT. Full variable domain (rest looked up from reference TRBV5-6 and TRBJ1-1): DAGVTQSPTHLIKTRGQQVTLRCSPKSGHDTVSWYQQALGQGPQFIFQYYEEEERQRGNFPDRFSGHQFPNYSSELNVNALLLGDSALYLCASSLDQGASTEAFFGQGTRLTVV.

The rearrangement joins TRBV4-2 to TRBJ1-6, with D tentatively TRBD1 (6 bases). This CDR3 region has 11 residues. Germline loops: CDR1 LGHNA, CDR2 YNFKEQ. V lost 6 bases, J lost 14 bases, and 11 bases lay in between. CDR3 coding DNA: TGTGCCAGCAGTCGAGGGGGGGCCCTCCACTTT. This translates into CASSRGGALHF.

This clonotype was observed a handful of times. The chain employs TRBV4-1 and TRBJ2-7; D is ambiguous. V shed 0 bases and J shed 2 bases, with 8 bases lying between them. Germline V gene lookup returns CDR1 MGHRA and CDR2 YSYEKL. The CDR3 runs 14 residues. Written as DNA, the CDR3 is TGCGCCAGCAGCCAAGATACGGCAACCTACGAGCAGTACTTC. As protein: CASSQDTATYEQYF.

The chain joins TRBV14 to TRBJ1-1; 10 bases are shared with TRBD1. The CDR3 length is 18 residues. Looked up from germline, CDR1 is SGHDN and CDR2 is FVKESK. The trim removed 1 base at V and 3 bases at J, leaving 11 bases unmatched. This CDR3 reads CASSQVGQGIWGDTEAFF. The CDR3 DNA sequence: TGTGCCAGCAGCCAAGTGGGACAGGGGATTTGGGGAGACACTGAAGCTTTCTTT.

In this sample, this clonotype turned up a few times. V gene TRBV10-3 combines with J gene TRBJ2-5; no clear D gene. There are 11 residues in the CDR3. Germline loops: CDR1 ENHRY, CDR2 SYGVKD. The CDR3 DNA follows: TGTGCTTCCTGTGACGGGGAGACCCAGTACTTC. Amino acid sequence: CASCDGETQYF.

Ten or more counts support this clonotype. The V call is TRBV20-1, the J call TRBJ1-5; D might be TRBD1 (5 bases). CDR3 length equals 18 residues. Trimming took off 4 bases at V and 2 bases at J, with 24 bases between the two ends. Germline CDR1 is DFQATT and CDR2 is SNEGSKA (reference sequence). The CDR3 sequence is CSATLSIGGNRGNQPQHF. In DNA form, the CDR3 reads TGCAGTGCTACTTTGAGTATCGGGGGGAATCGTGGCAATCAGCCCCAGCATTTT.

This clonotype came up once. V is TRBV4-1 and J is TRBJ1-1, with D uncertain. Germline values: CDR1 MGHRA, CDR2 YSYEKL. This CDR3 is 11 amino acids long. Trimming cost V 0 bases and J 11 bases, with 7 bases left between them. This chain's CDR3 is CASSQDSWAFF. The CDR3 DNA reads TGCGCCAGCAGCCAAGATAGTTGGGCTTTCTTT.

This sequence joins TRBV2 and TRBJ1-1; a possible D gene is TRBD1 (5 bases). This CDR3 spans 13 amino acids. Deletions cut 1 base from V and 9 bases from J, with 12 bases between. Germline assignment: CDR1 SNHLY and CDR2 FYNNEI. The CDR3 sequence is CASSEGRGQKAFF. The CDR3 DNA reads as TGTGCCAGCAGTGAAGGACGGGGCCAGAAAGCTTTCTTT.

The rearrangement joins TRBV6-2 or TRBV6-3 to TRBJ2-7; 7 bases agree with TRBD2. Germline trimming cut 2 bases from V and 1 base from J; bases unmatched to any gene: 2. This CDR3 has 14 amino acids. The germline V gene encodes CDR1 MNHEY and CDR2 SVGEGT. CDR3 nucleotide sequence: TGTGCCAGCAGTTACAGAGCGGGGTCCTACGAGCAGTACTTC. It yields the protein CASSYRAGSYEQYF.

This rearrangement joins TRBV6-5 to TRBJ2-7; 11 nucleotides align to TRBD2. The DNA end is more similar to TRBJ2-5, so the J call may be wrong. Per the germline V gene, CDR1 is MNHEY and CDR2 is SVGAGI. This CDR3 contains 16 residues. In nucleotides, the CDR3 is TGTGCCAGCGCTCCTACGACTAGCGGGGCATCGGGGACCCAGTACTTC. This gives the protein CASAPTTSGASGTQYF.

CDR3 coding DNA: TGTGCCAGCAGCCTTGACATCCGCCAAGAGACCCAGTACTTC. This gives the protein CASSLDIRQETQYF. The rearrangement uses TRBV7-2 and TRBJ2-5, with unresolved D. Germline loops: CDR1 SGHTA, CDR2 FQGNSA. The CDR3 is made up of 14 amino acids. V was clipped by 5 bases and J by 1 base, with 11 bases between them.

The chain links TRBV6-5 to TRBJ2-1, with 9 bases lining up with TRBD1. The CDR3 consists of 15 residues. V gave up 6 bases and J gave up 7 bases; unmatched junction bases: 10. Per the germline V gene, CDR1 is MNHEY and CDR2 is SVGAGI. CDR3 region: CASRPTGGSGNEQFF. The CDR3 nucleotides read TGTGCCAGCAGACCCACAGGGGGCTCCGGTAATGAGCAGTTCTTC.

This clonotype was counted ten times or more. V gene TRBV7-9 combines with J gene TRBJ2-7; TRBD2 agrees at 9 bases. Trimming took 0 bases from V and 7 from J; bases not matched to a gene: 4. The CDR3 spans 14 residues. Germline assignment: CDR1 SEHNR and CDR2 FQNEAQ (reference sequence). CDR3 protein: CASSLASGSREQYF. The CDR3 nucleotides are TGTGCCAGCAGCTTAGCTAGCGGGAGTAGAGAGCAGTACTTC. The full variable domain, with the rest looked up from reference TRBV7-9 and TRBJ2-7, is DTGVSQNPRHKITKRGQNVTFRCDPISEHNRLYWYRQTLGQGPEFLTYFQNEAQLEKSRLLSDRFSAERPKGSFSTLEIQRTEQGDSAMYLCASSLASGSREQYFGPGTRLTVT.

The V call is TRBV7-2, the J call TRBJ2-7, with D perhaps matching TRBD2 (6 bases). Germline CDR1 is SGHTA and CDR2 is FQGNSA. The CDR3 contains 14 residues. The V and J ends lost 4 bases and 6 bases respectively, with 16 bases between them. CDR3 DNA: TGTGCCAGCAGCTCCGACTCTAGCGCCAGCGAGCAGTACTTC. This codes for CASSSDSSASEQYF. Using reference TRBV7-2 and TRBJ2-7 for the parts outside the CDR3, the full variable domain is GAGVSQSPSNKVTEKGKDVELRCDPISGHTALYWYRQSLGQGLEFLIYFQGNSAPDKSGLPSDRFSAERTGGSVSTLTIQRTQQEDSAVYLCASSSDSSASEQYFGPGTRLTVT.

V and J are TRBV15 and TRBJ2-5; weak D call: TRBD1 (6 bases). Trimming took 9 bases from V and 0 from J, leaving 11 bases between them. Looked up from germline, CDR1 is LNHNV and CDR2 is YYDKDF (reference sequence). The CDR3 extends over 13 amino acids. CDR3 amino acids: CATGAENQETQYF. The DNA of the CDR3 is TGTGCCACGGGGGCGGAAAACCAAGAGACCCAGTACTTC.

The CDR3 loop is CSANRASGGIGQYF. CDR3 DNA sequence: TGCAGTGCTAATCGGGCTAGCGGGGGTATAGGGCAGTACTTC. This chain connects TRBV20-1 to TRBJ2-7, with 10 bases aligning to TRBD2. This CDR3 contains 14 residues. The junction had 12 bases not matched to a gene; V was cut back by 4 bases and J by 9 bases. In germline, CDR1 is DFQATT, CDR2 SNEGSKA (reference sequence).

This rearrangement joins TRBV29-1 to TRBJ2-5; D is perhaps TRBD2 (5 bases). The CDR3 is 14 amino acids. Trimming pared 6 bases from V and 5 bases from J, leaving 19 bases between. Germline lookup yields CDR1 SQVTM and CDR2 ANQGSEA. CDR3 protein: CSVPVGLVGETQYF. CDR3 nucleotide sequence: TGCAGCGTACCAGTCGGACTGGTTGGGGAGACCCAGTACTTC.

The CDR3 reads CASSQLRDASYEQFF. In DNA, the CDR3 is TGTGCCAGCAGCCAGCTCCGGGACGCGAGCTACGAGCAGTTCTTC. The V call is TRBV4-2, the J call TRBJ2-1; D might be TRBD1 or TRBD2, each matching 5 bases. Looked up from germline, CDR1 is LGHNA and CDR2 is YNFKEQ. The CDR3 is 15 residues long. V was clipped by 3 bases and J by 10 bases, with 19 bases between them.

This rearrangement joins TRBV20-1 to TRBJ1-2, with a weak D call TRBD1 (5 bases). V lost 0 bases, J lost 4 bases, and 12 bases lay in between. Germline CDR1 DFQATT, CDR2 SNEGSKA (reference sequence). CDR3 length equals 14 residues. Here the CDR3 reads CSARDPTGAYGYTF. In nucleotides, the CDR3 is TGCAGTGCTAGAGATCCCACAGGAGCCTATGGCTACACCTTC.

The gene calls are TRBV5-6 and TRBJ2-1; D remains unclear. Trimming removed 2 bases from V and 2 bases from J, with 8 bases in between. Germline V gene data show CDR1 as SGHDT and CDR2 as YYEEEE. The CDR3 has 14 residues. As DNA, the CDR3 is TGTGCCAGCAGCTTTCGAGTGGCCTACAATGAGCAGTTCTTC. It is translated as CASSFRVAYNEQFF.

The V gene is TRBV28, the J gene TRBJ2-7; 7 nucleotides match TRBD2. This CDR3 comprises 15 residues. The J segment lost 2 bases and the V segment lost 10 bases, leaving 14 bases of the junction unmatched. The germline gives CDR1 MDHEN, CDR2 SYDVKM. The CDR3 loop reads CATQRAAGTTYEQYF. The DNA for the CDR3 is TGTGCCACACAGAGGGCAGCAGGGACTACCTACGAGCAGTACTTC.

The chain joins TRBV7-8 to TRBJ2-1; D ambiguous. This CDR3 region has 14 residues. Per germline, CDR1 SGHVS and CDR2 FQNEAQ. V was trimmed by 8 bases and J by 4 bases, leaving 15 bases between them. For the CDR3, the DNA is TGTGCCAGCGGGCCGGCCCTGGGGTACAATGAGCAGTTCTTC. Encoded protein: CASGPALGYNEQFF. Full variable domain (rest looked up from reference TRBV7-8 and TRBJ2-1): GAGVSQSPRYKVAKRGQDVALRCDPISGHVSLFWYQQALGQGPEFLTYFQNEAQLDKSGLPSDRFFAERPEGSVSTLKIQRTQQEDSAVYLCASGPALGYNEQFFGPGTRLTVL.

This clonotype was detected a few times. V is TRBV19 and J is TRBJ1-2, with TRBD1 identical over 9 bases. Germline V lookup: CDR1 LNHDA, CDR2 SQIVND (reference sequence). After removal of 9 bases from V and 4 bases from J, the junction contained 12 bases not matched to a gene. The CDR3 contains 15 residues. The CDR3 coding sequence is TGTGCCAGCTGCCCGGGACAGGGATACCCCTATGGCTACACCTTC. Its translation: CASCPGQGYPYGYTF.